This T cell receptor (beta chain) originates from a study of CD8 T cells in Susac syndrome (dated by TCRdb to between 2018 and 2020). Broadly, across the study: Among the sequenced Susac syndrome patients, 5 or 6 had clinically active disease and fewer than ten were in clinical remission. The study used repertoire sequencing to test whether antigen drove CD8+ T cell activation and differentiation in Susac syndrome. At blood withdrawal, Susac syndrome patients were therapy-naive, treated with corticosteroids (with IVIg additionally given to some), or treated with IVIg alone. The investigation overall reported the following: The study acknowledged that relatively few individuals were included in the TCR sequencing and HLA analysis. In the CD4+ T cell repertoire of Susac syndrome patients, clonal expansion was not detected.

RNA was extracted using the RNeasy kit, and about 0.45 to 1 ug of the RNA was reverse transcribed with random hexamers. The immunoSEQ multiplex PCR assay, covering 54 Vbeta and 13 Jbeta segments, was used to amplify TCR beta CDR3 regions. PCR amplification bias was corrected using a synthetic template baseline for primer optimization and computational correction. Per the source publication's procedure: Reads were assigned to V, D and J genes according to IMGT and analyzed in immunoSEQ Analyzer, with only productive sequences retained. To calculate clonality, Shannon entropy was normalized by log2 of the number of productive unique sequences and then subtracted from one. For each patient and control, public and private clones were evaluated within the 100 most prevalent clones. A clone was defined as Susac-specific if it was absent from the healthy and MS cohorts, from about a thousand published viral clones and from other ImmuneACCESS disease sequences. TCRdb cleaned the public reads at Q25 with fastp, built clones with MiXCR and kept in-frame beta chains. Identical CDR3 protein sequences are pooled into one entry, listed with their most common genes and DNA. TCRdb's processing, not the study's, gives the V and J calls here. This sample is represented by hundreds of thousands of distinct CDR3 sequences; approximately 94% of them were singletons. Of the sample, under 0.2% is held by the ten largest clones.

V loses 2 bases, J loses 0 bases, and the germline ends lie 7 bases apart. CDR1 and CDR2 are drawn from the germline V gene: MNHNS, SASEGT. Inclusive of the bounding cysteine and phenylalanine, the CDR3 is 14 residues long. The retained sequence is limited to the CDR3, 42 bases, with the frame set at the first base. High-throughput TCR beta sequencing profiled peripheral blood CD8+ and CD4+ T cells from healthy donors, Susac syndrome patients and multiple sclerosis patients. Recently defined diagnostic criteria for definite or probable disease were met by the Susac syndrome patients. Bulk CD8+ and CD4+ T cells were purified magnetically by negative isolation, whereas CD8+ TEMRA cells were enriched by FACS. Blood was collected in EDTA tubes and processed within 24 hours, with PBMCs isolated through density gradient centrifugation. PBMCs intended for TCR sequencing were cryopreserved in liquid nitrogen and thawed later in a water bath at 37 degrees C. The sorted or isolated CD4+, CD8+ and CD8+ TEMRA cells reached a purity of at least 90%.

Comment on this clonotype: The antigen it recognizes is unknown. The record has no base qualities; no much larger clone is one base away.

The sample taken for sequencing was CD4+ T cells from PBMCs. This receptor was obtained from a human donor with Susac syndrome. The receptor chain draws on TRBV6-1 and TRBJ2-5; the D assignment is uncertain and may be TRBD1 or TRBD2, with 5 bases supporting each. The nucleotides are TGTGCCAGCAGTGAAAGGGGACACCAAGAGACCCAGTACTTC. Its coded protein is CASSERGHQETQYF.